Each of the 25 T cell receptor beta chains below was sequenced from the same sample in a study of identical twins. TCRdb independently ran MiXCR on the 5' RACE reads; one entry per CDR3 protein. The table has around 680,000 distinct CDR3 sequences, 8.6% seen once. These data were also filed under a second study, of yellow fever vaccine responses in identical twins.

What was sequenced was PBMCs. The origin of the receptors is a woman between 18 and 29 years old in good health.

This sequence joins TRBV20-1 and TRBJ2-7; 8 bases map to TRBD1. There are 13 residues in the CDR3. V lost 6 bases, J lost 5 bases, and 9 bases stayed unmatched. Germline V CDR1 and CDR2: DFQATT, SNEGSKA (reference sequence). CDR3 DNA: TGCAGTGCCGACTTAGACAGGGGCCACGAGCAGTACTTC. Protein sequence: CSADLDRGHEQYF.

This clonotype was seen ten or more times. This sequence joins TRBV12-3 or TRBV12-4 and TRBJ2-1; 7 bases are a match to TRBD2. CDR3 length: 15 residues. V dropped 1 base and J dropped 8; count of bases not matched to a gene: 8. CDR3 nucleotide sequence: TGTGCCAGCAGTTTAGGGGTCAGCGCGGGGGATGAGCAGTTCTTC. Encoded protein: CASSLGVSAGDEQFF.

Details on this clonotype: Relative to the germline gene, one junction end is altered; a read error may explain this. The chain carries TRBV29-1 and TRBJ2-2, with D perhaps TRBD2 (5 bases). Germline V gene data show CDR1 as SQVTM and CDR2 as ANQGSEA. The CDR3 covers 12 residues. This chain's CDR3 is CSVERYTGELVF. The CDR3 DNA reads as TGCAGCGTTGAGCGATACACCGGGGAGCTGGTTTTT.

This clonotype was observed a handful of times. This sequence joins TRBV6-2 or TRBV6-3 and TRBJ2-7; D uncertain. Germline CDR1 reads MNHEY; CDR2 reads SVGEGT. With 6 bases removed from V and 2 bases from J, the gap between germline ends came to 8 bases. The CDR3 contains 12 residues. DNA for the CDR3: TGTGCCAGCAGAACTACCCCCTACGAGCAGTACTTC. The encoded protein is CASRTTPYEQYF.

CDR3 region: CARLSPPWAHNEQFF. In DNA, the CDR3 is TGTGCTAGACTCTCGCCTCCATGGGCTCACAATGAGCAGTTCTTC. The chain couples TRBV7-7 to TRBJ2-1; D not certain. This CDR3 is built from 15 residues. Germline-derived CDR1 and CDR2 are SSHAT and FNYEAQ (reference sequence).

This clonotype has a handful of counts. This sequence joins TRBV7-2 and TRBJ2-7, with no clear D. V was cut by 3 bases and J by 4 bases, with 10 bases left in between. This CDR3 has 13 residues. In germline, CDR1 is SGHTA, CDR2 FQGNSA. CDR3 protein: CASSFVQFYEQYF. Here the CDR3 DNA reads TGTGCCAGCAGCTTCGTACAGTTTTACGAGCAGTACTTC. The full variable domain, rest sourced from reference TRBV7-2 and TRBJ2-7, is GAGVSQSPSNKVTEKGKDVELRCDPISGHTALYWYRQSLGQGLEFLIYFQGNSAPDKSGLPSDRFSAERTGGSVSTLTIQRTQQEDSAVYLCASSFVQFYEQYFGPGTRLTVT.

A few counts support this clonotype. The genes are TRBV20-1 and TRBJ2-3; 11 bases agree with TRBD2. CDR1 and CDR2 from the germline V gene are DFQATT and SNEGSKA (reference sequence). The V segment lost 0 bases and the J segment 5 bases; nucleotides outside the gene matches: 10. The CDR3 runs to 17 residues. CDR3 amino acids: CSARDRQLAGGQDTQYF. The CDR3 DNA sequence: TGCAGTGCTAGAGACCGTCAGCTAGCGGGGGGTCAAGATACGCAGTATTTT.

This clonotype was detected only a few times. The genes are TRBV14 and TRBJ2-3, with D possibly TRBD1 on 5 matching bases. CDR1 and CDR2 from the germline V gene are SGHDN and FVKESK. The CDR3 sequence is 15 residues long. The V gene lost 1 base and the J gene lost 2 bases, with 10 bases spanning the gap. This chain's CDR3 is CASSQGRQHTDTQYF. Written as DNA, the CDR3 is TGTGCCAGCAGCCAAGGGAGACAGCACACAGATACGCAGTATTTT. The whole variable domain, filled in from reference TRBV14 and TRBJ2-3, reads EAGVTQFPSHSVIEKGQTVTLRCDPISGHDNLYWYRRVMGKEIKFLLHFVKESKQDESGMPNNRFLAERTGGTYSTLKVQPAELEDSGVYFCASSQGRQHTDTQYFGPGTRLTVL.

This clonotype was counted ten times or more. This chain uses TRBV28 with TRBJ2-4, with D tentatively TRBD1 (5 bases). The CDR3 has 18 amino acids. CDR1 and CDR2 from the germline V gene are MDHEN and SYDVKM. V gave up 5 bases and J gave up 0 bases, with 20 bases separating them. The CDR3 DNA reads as TGTGCCAGCAGTATTCCCCCGGCCAGGGCGGTAGCCAAAAACATTCAGTACTTC. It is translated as CASSIPPARAVAKNIQYF.

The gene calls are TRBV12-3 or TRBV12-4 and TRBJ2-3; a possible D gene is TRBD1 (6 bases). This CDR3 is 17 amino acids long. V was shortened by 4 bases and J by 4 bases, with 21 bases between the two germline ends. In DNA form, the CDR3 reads TGTGCCAGCAGTTCCCGGGACAAGACCTTGAGCGCAGATACGCAGTATTTT. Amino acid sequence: CASSSRDKTLSADTQYF.

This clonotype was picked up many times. In nucleotides, the CDR3 is TGTGCCAGCAGAAAGGACTCATGGGAGACCCAGTACTTC. Amino acid sequence: CASRKDSWETQYF. The rearrangement uses TRBV12-3 or TRBV12-4 and TRBJ2-5; tentatively, D is TRBD2 (5 bases). The CDR3 runs 13 residues. Between the trimmed V and J ends, which lost 6 bases and 5 bases, there was a span of 13 bases.

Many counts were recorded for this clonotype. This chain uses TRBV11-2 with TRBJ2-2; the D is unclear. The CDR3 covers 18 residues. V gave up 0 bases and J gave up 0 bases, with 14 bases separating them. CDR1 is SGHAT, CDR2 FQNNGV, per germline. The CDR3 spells CASSLEGSPGPNTGELFF. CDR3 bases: TGTGCCAGCAGCTTAGAGGGGTCACCTGGTCCGAACACCGGGGAGCTGTTTTTT.

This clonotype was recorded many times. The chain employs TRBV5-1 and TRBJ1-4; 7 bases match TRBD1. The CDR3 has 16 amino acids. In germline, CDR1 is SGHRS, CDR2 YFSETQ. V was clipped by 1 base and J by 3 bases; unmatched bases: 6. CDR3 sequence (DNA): TGCGCCAGCAGCTTGAATAGGGGGCCGGCTAATGAAAAACTGTTTTTT. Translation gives CASSLNRGPANEKLFF.

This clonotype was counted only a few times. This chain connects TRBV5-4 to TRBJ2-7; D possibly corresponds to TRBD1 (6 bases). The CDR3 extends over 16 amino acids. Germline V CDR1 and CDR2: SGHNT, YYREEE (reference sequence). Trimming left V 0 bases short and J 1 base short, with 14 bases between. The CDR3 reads CASSLERDRSSYEQYF. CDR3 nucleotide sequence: TGTGCCAGCAGCTTGGAGCGAGACAGGTCGTCCTACGAGCAGTACTTC.

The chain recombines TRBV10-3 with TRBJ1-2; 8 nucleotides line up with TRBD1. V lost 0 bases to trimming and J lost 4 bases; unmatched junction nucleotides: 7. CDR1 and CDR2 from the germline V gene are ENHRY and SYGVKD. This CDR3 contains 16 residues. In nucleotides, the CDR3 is TGTGCCATCAGTGAGTCTTTGACAGGGGTTTCCTATGGCTACACCTTC. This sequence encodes CAISESLTGVSYGYTF.

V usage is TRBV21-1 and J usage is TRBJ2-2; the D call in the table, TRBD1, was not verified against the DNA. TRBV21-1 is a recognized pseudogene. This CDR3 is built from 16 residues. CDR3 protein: CASGARDRANTGELFF. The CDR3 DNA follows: TGTGCCAGCGGAGCAAGAGACAGAGCGAACACCGGGGAGCTGTTTTTT.

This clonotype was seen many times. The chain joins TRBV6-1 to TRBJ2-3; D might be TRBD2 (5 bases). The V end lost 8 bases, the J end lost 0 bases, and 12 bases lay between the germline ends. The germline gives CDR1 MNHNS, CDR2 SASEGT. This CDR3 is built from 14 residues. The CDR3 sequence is CASASGISTDTQYF. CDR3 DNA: TGTGCCAGCGCAAGCGGAATCAGCACAGATACGCAGTATTTT.

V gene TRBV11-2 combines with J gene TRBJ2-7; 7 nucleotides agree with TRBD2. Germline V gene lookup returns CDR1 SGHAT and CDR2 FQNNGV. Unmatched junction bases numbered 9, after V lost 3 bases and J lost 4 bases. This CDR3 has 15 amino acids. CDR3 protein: CASSLAWGEGYEQYF. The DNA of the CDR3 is TGTGCCAGCAGCTTGGCGTGGGGGGAGGGATACGAGCAGTACTTC.

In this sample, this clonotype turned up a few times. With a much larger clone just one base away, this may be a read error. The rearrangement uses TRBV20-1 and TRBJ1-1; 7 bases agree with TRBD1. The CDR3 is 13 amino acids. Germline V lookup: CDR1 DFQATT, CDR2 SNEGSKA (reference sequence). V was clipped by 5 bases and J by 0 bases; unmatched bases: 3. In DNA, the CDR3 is TGCAGTGCTCCGGGACAGATGAACACTGAAGCTTTCTTT. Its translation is CSAPGQMNTEAFF.

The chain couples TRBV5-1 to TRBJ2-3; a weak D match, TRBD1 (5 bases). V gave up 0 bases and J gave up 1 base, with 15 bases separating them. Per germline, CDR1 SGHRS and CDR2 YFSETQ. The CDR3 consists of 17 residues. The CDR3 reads CASSLVKLTGRTDTQYF. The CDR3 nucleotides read TGCGCCAGCAGCTTGGTAAAGCTTACAGGCCGCACAGATACGCAGTATTTT.

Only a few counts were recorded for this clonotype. The CDR3 DNA reads as TGTGCCAGCAGCTTGGGATGGCTTATCTCCTACGAGCAGTACTTC. Residues: CASSLGWLISYEQYF. V and J are TRBV5-6 and TRBJ2-7; no clear D gene. Germline CDR1 and CDR2: SGHDT and YYEEEE. The length of the CDR3 is 15 residues. V lost 0 bases, J lost 0 bases, and 10 bases lay in between.

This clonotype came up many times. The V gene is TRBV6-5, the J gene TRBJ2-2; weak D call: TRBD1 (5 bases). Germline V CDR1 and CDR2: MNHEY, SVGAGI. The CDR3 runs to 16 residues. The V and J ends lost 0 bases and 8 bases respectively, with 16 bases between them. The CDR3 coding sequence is TGTGCCAGCAGTTACTCGGGCTTCGGGCAGGGTGGGGAGCTGTTTTTT. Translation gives CASSYSGFGQGGELFF.

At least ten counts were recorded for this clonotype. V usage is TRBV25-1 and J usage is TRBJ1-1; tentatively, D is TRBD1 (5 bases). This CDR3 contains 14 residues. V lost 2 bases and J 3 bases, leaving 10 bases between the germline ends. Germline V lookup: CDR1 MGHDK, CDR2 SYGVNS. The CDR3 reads CASSEGAWDTEAFF. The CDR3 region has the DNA TGTGCCAGCAGTGAAGGGGCTTGGGACACTGAAGCTTTCTTT.

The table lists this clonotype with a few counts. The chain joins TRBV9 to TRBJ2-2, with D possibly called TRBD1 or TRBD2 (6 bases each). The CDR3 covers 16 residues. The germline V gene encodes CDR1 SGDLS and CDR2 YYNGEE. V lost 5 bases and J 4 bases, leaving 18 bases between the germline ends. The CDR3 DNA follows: TGTGCCAGCAGTGGGGGGCTGGCGGCTGTCACCGGGGAGCTGTTTTTT. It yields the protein CASSGGLAAVTGELFF.

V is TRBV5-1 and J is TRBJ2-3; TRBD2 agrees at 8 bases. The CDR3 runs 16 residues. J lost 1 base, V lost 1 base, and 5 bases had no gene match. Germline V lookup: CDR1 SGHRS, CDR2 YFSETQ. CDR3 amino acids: CASSLPISGGTDTQYF. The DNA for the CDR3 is TGCGCCAGCAGCTTGCCCATTAGCGGGGGCACAGATACGCAGTATTTT.